These T cell receptor beta chains were read from a single sample in a study of blood T cell repertoires in COVID-19. The repertoire was sequenced with immunoSEQ multiplex PCR; TCRdb's copy has only in-frame clones and lacks some. The sample contains roughly 290,000 clones, approximately 86% of which appear only once. The sample consisted of peripheral blood. The receptors originated from a woman aged 25 to 39 who had recovered from COVID-19. Each CDR3 is given with its conserved first and last residue. The D gene is left open where the match is weak. Where a row states a size, it is once, few, many or the class of an expanded clone; other rows omit it.

v_gene: TRBV11-2; abundance: few; j_gene: TRBJ1-6; d_gene: -; CDR3aa: CASSLVGRDNSPLHF; CDR3nt: TGTGCCAGCAGCTTAGTAGGGAGGGATAATTCACCCCTCCACTTT
v_gene: TRBV29-1; abundance: -; j_gene: TRBJ2-1; d_gene: TRBD2; CDR3aa: CSVRLAPSGEQFF; CDR3nt: TGCAGCGTGCGACTAGCTCCGTCAGGTGAGCAGTTCTTC
v_gene: TRBV9; abundance: -; j_gene: TRBJ2-1; d_gene: TRBD2; CDR3aa: CASSYSLRGGRNEQFF; CDR3nt: TGTGCCAGCAGCTATTCCTTACGGGGGGGCAGGAATGAGCAGTTCTTC
v_gene: TRBV11-2; abundance: -; j_gene: TRBJ2-7; d_gene: -; CDR3aa: CASSLDWAQSYEQYF; CDR3nt: TGTGCCAGCAGCTTAGATTGGGCTCAATCCTACGAGCAGTACTTC
v_gene: TRBV7-7; abundance: -; j_gene: TRBJ2-5; d_gene: -; CDR3aa: CASSLHLDREETQYF; CDR3nt: TGTGCTAGCAGCTTACACCTCGACAGAGAGGAGACCCAGTACTTC
v_gene: TRBV7-9; abundance: -; j_gene: TRBJ2-1; d_gene: -; CDR3aa: CASSATRSEGEQFF; CDR3nt: TGTGCCAGCAGCGCGACTAGAAGTGAGGGTGAGCAGTTCTTC
v_gene: TRBV7-9; abundance: -; j_gene: TRBJ2-6; d_gene: -; CDR3aa: CASSRSSGSSGGANVLTF; CDR3nt: TGTGCCAGCAGCCGATCATCGGGGTCATCAGGTGGGGCCAACGTCCTGACTTTC
v_gene: TRBV18; abundance: once; j_gene: TRBJ1-1; d_gene: -; CDR3aa: CASSPPSQTGTEAFF; CDR3nt: TGTGCCAGCTCACCACCTAGCCAGACTGGGACTGAAGCTTTCTTT
v_gene: TRBV10-3; abundance: -; j_gene: TRBJ2-1; d_gene: TRBD2; CDR3aa: CAISEGLGVAVNEQFF; CDR3nt: TGTGCCATCAGTGAGGGACTAGGGGTGGCAGTCAATGAGCAGTTCTTC
v_gene: TRBV28; abundance: -; j_gene: TRBJ2-7; d_gene: -; CDR3aa: CASSGTLGVIYEQYF; CDR3nt: TGTGCCAGCAGTGGAACTTTAGGGGTTATCTACGAGCAGTACTTC
v_gene: TRBV29-1; abundance: -; j_gene: TRBJ2-4; d_gene: -; CDR3aa: CSGRDIENIQYF; CDR3nt: TGCAGCGGCCGGGACATCGAAAACATTCAGTACTTC
v_gene: TRBV7-7; abundance: -; j_gene: TRBJ2-7; d_gene: TRBD1; CDR3aa: CASSLGRGPYEQYF; CDR3nt: TGTGCTAGCAGCTTGGGAAGGGGGCCCTACGAGCAGTACTTC
v_gene: TRBV27; abundance: -; j_gene: TRBJ2-1; d_gene: -; CDR3aa: CASSLSTAGHYNEQFF; CDR3nt: TGTGCCAGCAGTTTAAGTACAGCGGGCCACTACAATGAGCAGTTCTTC
v_gene: TRBV7-2; abundance: -; j_gene: TRBJ2-7; d_gene: TRBD1; CDR3aa: CASSSIRTGAYEQYF; CDR3nt: TGTGCCAGCAGCTCCATCAGGACAGGGGCCTACGAGCAGTACTTC
v_gene: TRBV7-8; abundance: -; j_gene: TRBJ2-1; d_gene: -; CDR3aa: CAGGGHNYNEQFF; CDR3nt: TGTGCCGGGGGGGGACATAACTACAATGAGCAGTTCTTC
v_gene: TRBV9; abundance: few; j_gene: TRBJ2-3; d_gene: TRBD2; CDR3aa: CASSETPGLAGTSTDTQYF; CDR3nt: TGTGCCAGCAGCGAGACGCCGGGACTAGCGGGAACTAGCACAGATACGCAGTATTTT
v_gene: TRBV28; abundance: -; j_gene: TRBJ1-5; d_gene: -; CDR3aa: CASSFSTGINQPQHF; CDR3nt: TGTGCCAGCAGTTTTTCGACGGGGATCAATCAGCCCCAGCATTTT
v_gene: TRBV5-4; abundance: -; j_gene: TRBJ2-7; d_gene: -; CDR3aa: CASSLDPLGGYEQYF; CDR3nt: TGTGCCAGCAGCCTGGACCCCCTCGGGGGATACGAGCAGTACTTC
v_gene: TRBV5-1; abundance: -; j_gene: TRBJ2-7; d_gene: -; CDR3aa: CASSLASLAYEQYF; CDR3nt: TGCGCCAGCAGCTTGGCGTCACTAGCCTACGAGCAGTACTTC
v_gene: TRBV6-5; abundance: -; j_gene: TRBJ1-1; d_gene: -; CDR3aa: CASSSHRIGGDTEAFF; CDR3nt: TGTGCCAGCAGTTCCCACCGTATCGGGGGGGACACTGAAGCTTTCTTT
v_gene: TRBV15; abundance: -; j_gene: TRBJ2-1; d_gene: TRBD2; CDR3aa: CATSSPTSGRDNEQFF; CDR3nt: TGTGCCACCAGCAGTCCCACTAGCGGGAGGGACAATGAGCAGTTCTTC
v_gene: TRBV12-3/TRBV12-4; abundance: -; j_gene: TRBJ1-5; d_gene: -; CDR3aa: CASMWGGNQPQHF; CDR3nt: TGTGCCAGCATGTGGGGAGGAAATCAGCCCCAGCATTTT
v_gene: TRBV12-5; abundance: -; j_gene: TRBJ1-5; d_gene: TRBD1; CDR3aa: CASGLVYWDRGLSNQPQHF; CDR3nt: TGTGCTAGTGGTTTGGTATACTGGGACAGGGGCCTTAGCAATCAGCCCCAGCATTTT
v_gene: TRBV18; abundance: -; j_gene: TRBJ1-3; d_gene: -; CDR3aa: CASSQLRGSGNTIYF; CDR3nt: TGTGCCAGCTCACAACTCCGGGGCTCTGGAAACACCATATATTTT
v_gene: TRBV4-1; abundance: -; j_gene: TRBJ1-1; d_gene: -; CDR3aa: CASSQATPTNTEAFF; CDR3nt: TGCGCCAGCAGCCAAGCTACGCCCACTAACACTGAAGCTTTCTTT
v_gene: TRBV7-3; abundance: -; j_gene: TRBJ2-1; d_gene: -; CDR3aa: CASSLNPLHQGSYNEQFF; CDR3nt: TGTGCCAGCAGCTTAAATCCCCTCCACCAGGGCTCCTACAATGAGCAGTTCTTC
v_gene: TRBV5-5; abundance: -; j_gene: TRBJ1-6; d_gene: -; CDR3aa: CASSLSSSSYNSPLHF; CDR3nt: TGTGCCAGCAGCTTGTCATCGAGCTCCTATAATTCACCCCTCCACTTT
v_gene: TRBV20-1; abundance: -; j_gene: TRBJ1-1; d_gene: -; CDR3aa: CSASLPGSKAFF; CDR3nt: TGCAGTGCTAGTTTGCCAGGGTCGAAGGCTTTCTTT
v_gene: TRBV29-1; abundance: -; j_gene: TRBJ2-7; d_gene: TRBD1; CDR3aa: CSVTGTSYEQYF; CDR3nt: TGCAGCGTGACAGGGACCTCCTACGAGCAGTACTTC
v_gene: TRBV18; abundance: -; j_gene: TRBJ2-5; d_gene: TRBD2; CDR3aa: CASSPSGLAGALYQETQYF; CDR3nt: TGTGCCAGCTCACCCTCCGGACTAGCGGGGGCCCTGTACCAAGAGACCCAGTACTTC
v_gene: TRBV6-5; abundance: few; j_gene: TRBJ1-2; d_gene: -; CDR3aa: CASRENDGYTF; CDR3nt: TGTGCCAGCAGGGAGAACGATGGCTACACCTTC
v_gene: TRBV20-1; abundance: -; j_gene: TRBJ2-3; d_gene: -; CDR3aa: CSARRSDTQYF; CDR3nt: TGCAGTGCTAGGAGATCAGATACGCAGTATTTT
v_gene: TRBV4-1; abundance: -; j_gene: TRBJ1-5; d_gene: -; CDR3aa: CASSQVPLQGTQHF; CDR3nt: TGCGCCAGCAGCCAAGTTCCTCTTCAGGGGACCCAGCATTTT
v_gene: TRBV27; abundance: -; j_gene: TRBJ2-7; d_gene: -; CDR3aa: CASSLSGPYEQYF; CDR3nt: TGTGCCAGCAGTTTATCGGGCCCCTACGAGCAGTACTTC
v_gene: TRBV6-5; abundance: -; j_gene: TRBJ2-5; d_gene: -; CDR3aa: CASNTRQIRGETQYF; CDR3nt: TGTGCCAGCAATACTAGACAGATCCGGGGGGAGACCCAGTACTTC
v_gene: TRBV7-9; abundance: -; j_gene: TRBJ2-2; d_gene: TRBD1; CDR3aa: CASSFSRTGNTGELFF; CDR3nt: TGTGCCAGCAGCTTTTCTCGGACAGGGAACACCGGGGAGCTGTTTTTT
v_gene: TRBV19; abundance: -; j_gene: TRBJ2-3; d_gene: -; CDR3aa: CASSTGAHFTDTQYF; CDR3nt: TGTGCCAGTAGTACAGGGGCCCACTTCACAGATACGCAGTATTTT
v_gene: TRBV19; abundance: -; j_gene: TRBJ2-3; d_gene: -; CDR3aa: CASSISWRAKVDTQYF; CDR3nt: TGTGCCAGTAGTATATCCTGGAGGGCCAAGGTAGATACGCAGTATTTT
v_gene: TRBV11-2; abundance: -; j_gene: TRBJ2-7; d_gene: TRBD1; CDR3aa: CASRSGQGFYEQYF; CDR3nt: TGTGCCAGCAGGTCGGGACAGGGTTTTTACGAGCAGTACTTC
v_gene: TRBV6-2/TRBV6-3; abundance: -; j_gene: TRBJ2-3; d_gene: -; CDR3aa: CASSPPMSPQGADTQYF; CDR3nt: TGTGCCAGCAGCCCCCCTATGAGCCCCCAAGGAGCGGATACGCAGTATTTT
v_gene: TRBV5-1; abundance: few; j_gene: TRBJ2-1; d_gene: -; CDR3aa: CASSLVDSEQFF; CDR3nt: TGCGCCAGCAGCTTGGTGGACAGCGAGCAGTTCTTC
v_gene: TRBV30; abundance: -; j_gene: TRBJ2-7; d_gene: -; CDR3aa: CAWTGTPYEQYF; CDR3nt: TGTGCCTGGACGGGGACACCCTACGAGCAGTACTTC
v_gene: TRBV5-1; abundance: -; j_gene: TRBJ2-1; d_gene: TRBD2; CDR3aa: CASSLGWTSDGDEQFF; CDR3nt: TGCGCCAGCAGCTTGGGATGGACTAGCGATGGGGATGAGCAGTTCTTC
v_gene: TRBV27; abundance: -; j_gene: TRBJ1-6; d_gene: -; CDR3aa: CASSFWTDNSPLHF; CDR3nt: TGTGCCAGCAGTTTCTGGACAGATAATTCACCCCTCCACTTT
v_gene: TRBV19; abundance: -; j_gene: TRBJ2-7; d_gene: TRBD2; CDR3aa: CASSISPSGASYEQYF; CDR3nt: TGTGCCAGTAGTATATCCCCTAGCGGGGCCTCCTACGAGCAGTACTTC
v_gene: TRBV6-2/TRBV6-3; abundance: -; j_gene: TRBJ1-1; d_gene: -; CDR3aa: CASSPLHRQVGTEAFF; CDR3nt: TGTGCCAGCAGTCCACTTCACCGACAGGTCGGCACTGAAGCTTTCTTT
v_gene: TRBV4-1; abundance: -; j_gene: TRBJ2-3; d_gene: -; CDR3aa: CASSQGLSTRLSTDTQYF; CDR3nt: TGCGCCAGCAGCCAAGGACTCTCGACCCGGTTGAGCACAGATACGCAGTATTTT
v_gene: TRBV19; abundance: -; j_gene: TRBJ1-5; d_gene: TRBD1; CDR3aa: CASSPGQGWQPQHF; CDR3nt: TGTGCCAGTAGTCCCGGACAGGGGTGGCAGCCCCAGCATTTT
v_gene: TRBV28; abundance: -; j_gene: TRBJ2-1; d_gene: -; CDR3aa: CASSFERLSYNEQFF; CDR3nt: TGTGCCAGCAGTTTTGAGCGGCTCTCCTACAATGAGCAGTTCTTC
v_gene: TRBV19; abundance: -; j_gene: TRBJ2-7; d_gene: TRBD2; CDR3aa: CASSLADSKYEQYF; CDR3nt: TGTGCCAGTAGTCTAGCGGACTCCAAATACGAGCAGTACTTC
v_gene: TRBV3-1/TRBV3-2; abundance: few; j_gene: TRBJ2-5; d_gene: TRBD2; CDR3aa: CASRLTSGGPIQETQYF; CDR3nt: TGTGCCAGCAGACTGACTAGCGGGGGGCCGATTCAAGAGACCCAGTACTTC
v_gene: TRBV6-5; abundance: -; j_gene: TRBJ1-2; d_gene: -; CDR3aa: CASSYPGAPRSTF; CDR3nt: TGTGCCAGCAGTTACCCAGGGGCCCCGCGTAGCACCTTC